This T cell receptor (beta chain) comes out of a study of regulatory T cells in long-lasting Graves disease. Study background: Graves' patients who were just diagnosed had used antithyroid drugs for under 3 months. Findings of the study overall: Results may be inaccurate due to the small sample size. Persistent disease was characterized by preferential usage of TRBV28, TRBJ1-2 and TRBJ2-5.

With respect to this clonotype: Its specificity is not known.

The time point is: newly diagnosed GD, antithyroid drugs for less than 3 months. There was RNA extracted from PBMCs, and the TCR library was made from it. Nine milliliters of peripheral blood went into EDTA tubes. With iRepertoire HTBI primers and Arm-PCR of CDR3 regions, TCR beta libraries were built. TCRdb ran MiXCR on the multiplex PCR reads and lists one entry per CDR3 protein. Of roughly 420,000 distinct CDR3 sequences in the sample, about a sixth were seen once. Germline V gene sequence: CDR1 SGHRS, CDR2 YFSETQ. This CDR3 spans 13 amino acids. The V end was cut by 1 base, the J end by 0 bases, with 5 bases between.

This clonotype was sampled from a female donor with Graves disease. The rearrangement uses TRBV5-1 and TRBJ2-7; D gene ambiguous. The sample was peripheral blood mononuclear cells (PBMCs), taken at new diagnosis, from a patient treated with antithyroid drugs. This chain's CDR3 is CASSLCDSYEQYF. The CDR3 DNA reads TGCGCCAGCAGCTTGTGTGACTCCTACGAGCAGTACTTC. Drawing the rest from reference TRBV5-1 and TRBJ2-7, the complete variable domain is KAGVTQTPRYLIKTRGQQVTLSCSPISGHRSVSWYQQTPGQGLQFLFEYFSETQRNKGNFPGRFSGRQFSNSRSEMNVSTLELGDSALYLCASSLCDSYEQYFGPGTRLTVT.